This T cell receptor beta chain stems from a study of shared clonotypes between healthy human individuals. CDR3 size: 14 residues. V lost 6 bases, J lost 6 bases, and 8 bases stayed unmatched. Per germline, CDR1 SNHLY and CDR2 FYNNEI. Assay: immunoSEQ multiplex PCR; the TCRdb copy retains only in-frame clones and omits some. This sample has about 1.5 million clones; nearly 99% occur once, and the top ten carry around 0.45%. V usage is TRBV2 and J usage is TRBJ2-3; 8 nucleotides match TRBD1. This clonotype was obtained from a man in his thirties or forties in good health. Sequenced material: naive CD4+ T cells sorted from blood. This sample's subset: CD45RA+ positively selected. The CDR3 region has the DNA TGTGCCAGCAGCGAGGACAGGGTTGGGGATACGCAGTATTTT. Translating gives CASSEDRVGDTQYF. The variable domain in full, completed from reference TRBV2 and TRBJ2-3, reads EPEVTQTPSHQVTQMGQEVILRCVPISNHLYFYWYRQILGQKVEFLVSFYNNEISEKSEIFDDQFSVERPDGSNFTLKIRSTKLEDSAMYFCASSEDRVGDTQYFGPGTRLTVL.